A single sample is the source of the 17 T cell receptor beta chains below, sequenced in a study of blood T cell repertoires in COVID-19. Sequencing used immunoSEQ multiplex PCR; TCRdb keeps in-frame clones, though not all of them. The sample yields 89,000 or so clones, about 95% seen once. The sequenced sample consisted of peripheral blood. Every receptor here comes from a human donor with active COVID-19. The donor label of this sample is uncertain.

The rearrangement uses TRBV2 and TRBJ2-2; 8 bases map to TRBD2. The ends lost 4 bases at V and 5 bases at J; junction bases unmatched: 6. CDR1 SNHLY and CDR2 FYNNEI come from the germline V gene. The CDR3 consists of 15 residues. This CDR3 reads CASSVIGGATGELFF. The CDR3 nucleotides are TGTGCCAGCAGTGTTATCGGGGGGGCGACCGGGGAGCTGTTTTTT.

The J gene is TRBJ1-6, the V gene TRBV6-1; 7 nucleotides line up with TRBD1. V lost 2 bases and J lost 10; bases outside the gene matches: 8. CDR1 is MNHNS and CDR2 is SASEGT in the germline V gene. The CDR3 runs 15 residues. CDR3 nucleotides: TGTGCCAGCAGTGAATTTAGGGGGCGAAGCTCACCCCTCCACTTT. This encodes CASSEFRGRSSPLHF.

V is TRBV11-2 and J is TRBJ2-3; 10 positions match TRBD2. Germline V gene data show CDR1 as SGHAT and CDR2 as FQNNGV. The CDR3 is 17 residues long. With V trimmed by 0 bases and J by 3 bases, 6 bases remained unmatched. The CDR3 sequence: CASSLDWASGRTDTQYF. The CDR3 region has the DNA TGTGCCAGCAGCTTAGATTGGGCTAGCGGGAGAACAGATACGCAGTATTTT.

The chain links TRBV5-1 to TRBJ2-3; 10 bases match TRBD2. The CDR3 is made up of 15 amino acids. Unmatched junction bases numbered 9, after V lost 7 bases and J lost 4 bases. Germline-derived CDR1 and CDR2 are SGHRS and YFSETQ. CDR3: CASQRSGGGADTQYF. The CDR3 DNA sequence: TGCGCCAGCCAGCGGAGCGGGGGGGGCGCAGATACGCAGTATTTT.

The rearrangement uses TRBV6-5 and TRBJ2-7; tentatively, D is TRBD2 (6 bases). The V gene's germline CDR1 is MNHEY and CDR2 SVGAGI. V was cut by 0 bases and J by 4 bases, with 10 bases left in between. The CDR3 sequence is 14 residues long. In nucleotides, the CDR3 is TGTGCCAGCAGTTACTCCCGTGCGGGGTACGAGCAGTACTTC. Amino acid sequence: CASSYSRAGYEQYF.

The rearrangement joins TRBV4-1 to TRBJ2-5, with TRBD2 identical over 8 bases. Germline loops: CDR1 MGHRA, CDR2 YSYEKL. Losses at the gene ends were 0 bases for V and 5 bases for J; bases not matched to a gene: 14. The CDR3 has 18 residues. The CDR3, as DNA: TGCGCCAGCAGCCAAGACACAACTAGCGGAGGCGCCCGGGAGACCCAGTACTTC. Translated: CASSQDTTSGGARETQYF.

The rearrangement uses TRBV18 and TRBJ2-1, with D uncertain. The CDR3 extends over 13 amino acids. Trimming left V 3 bases short and J 6 bases short, with 9 bases between. Germline V gives CDR1 KGHSH, CDR2 LQKENI. DNA for the CDR3: TGTGCCAGCTCACCCCAGTCCCGCAATGAGCAGTTCTTC. Translating it yields CASSPQSRNEQFF.

This chain connects TRBV5-1 to TRBJ1-2, with 8 nucleotides matching TRBD1. With 0 bases clipped from V and 8 bases from J, the junction kept 3 bases outside the gene matches. The CDR3 is 13 residues long. CDR1 is SGHRS, CDR2 YFSETQ, per germline. DNA of the CDR3: TGCGCCAGCAGCTTGGATCGGACAGGGGGCTACACCTTC. Its protein is CASSLDRTGGYTF.

This CDR3 reads CASSSGSGNEQFF. CDR3 nucleotide sequence: TGTGCCAGCAGTAGCGGGTCTGGCAATGAGCAGTTCTTC. The V call is TRBV6-2 or TRBV6-3, the J call TRBJ2-1, with D perhaps matching TRBD2 (6 bases). The CDR3 spans 13 residues. The germline V gene encodes CDR1 MNHEY and CDR2 SVGEGT. With 5 bases removed from V and 6 bases from J, the gap between germline ends came to 11 bases.

V gene TRBV9 combines with J gene TRBJ2-2, with 7 bases lining up with TRBD1. The CDR3 extends over 15 amino acids. The germline gives CDR1 SGDLS, CDR2 YYNGEE. J lost 2 bases, V lost 4 bases, and 5 bases had no gene match. The CDR3 spells CASSTGTENTGELFF. The CDR3 nucleotides read TGTGCCAGCAGCACCGGGACAGAAAACACCGGGGAGCTGTTTTTT.

This rearrangement joins TRBV7-6 to TRBJ2-1; the match to TRBD2 covers 14 bases. The CDR3 has 16 residues. The germline CDR1 and CDR2 sequences are SGHVS and FNYEAQ. V gave up 5 bases and J gave up 9 bases; unmatched junction bases: 9. CDR3 nucleotide sequence: TGTGCCAGCAGCCCTGTGACTAGCGGGAGGGGTAGTGAGCAGTTCTTC. It translates to CASSPVTSGRGSEQFF.

The rearrangement links TRBV7-2 to TRBJ2-3; 7 bases map to TRBD1. Germline CDR1 is SGHTA and CDR2 is FQGNSA. Germline trimming cut 5 bases from V and 6 bases from J; bases unmatched to any gene: 11. This CDR3 contains 15 residues. The CDR3 DNA sequence: TGTGCCAGCAGCCCAAGGGGGCCGACCGGGGATACGCAGTATTTT. This gives the protein CASSPRGPTGDTQYF. The full variable domain, with the rest looked up from reference TRBV7-2 and TRBJ2-3, is GAGVSQSPSNKVTEKGKDVELRCDPISGHTALYWYRQSLGQGLEFLIYFQGNSAPDKSGLPSDRFSAERTGGSVSTLTIQRTQQEDSAVYLCASSPRGPTGDTQYFGPGTRLTVL.

The CDR3 loop reads CATRRQGSYEQYF. The DNA for the CDR3 is TGTGCCACCAGGCGGCAGGGGTCCTACGAGCAGTACTTC. The chain combines TRBV5-6 with TRBJ2-7; weak D call: TRBD1 (6 bases). CDR3 length: 13 residues. Between the trimmed V and J ends, which lost 9 bases and 1 base, there was a span of 14 bases. CDR1 is SGHDT and CDR2 is YYEEEE in the germline V gene.

The chain is built from TRBV19 and TRBJ1-1; a weak D match, TRBD1 (6 bases). Germline CDR1 LNHDA, CDR2 SQIVND (reference sequence). This CDR3 spans 15 amino acids. Trimming left V 2 bases short and J 1 base short, with 11 bases between. The CDR3 spells CASSIQGIGNTEAFF. The CDR3 DNA follows: TGTGCCAGTAGTATACAGGGGATTGGGAACACTGAAGCTTTCTTT.

This CDR3 is CASRGTGARETQYF. CDR3 DNA: TGTGCCAGCAGAGGGACAGGGGCCCGGGAGACCCAGTACTTC. The chain links TRBV6-5 to TRBJ2-5; TRBD1 matches at 10 bases. Germline CDR1 MNHEY, CDR2 SVGAGI. This CDR3 contains 14 residues. Trimming took 6 bases from V and 5 from J; bases not matched to a gene: 6.

V gene TRBV19 combines with J gene TRBJ2-7; the D gene is possibly TRBD2 (5 bases). CDR1 is LNHDA and CDR2 is SQIVND in the germline V gene (reference sequence). The CDR3 covers 17 residues. Trimming took 4 bases from V and 0 from J, leaving 19 bases between them. The CDR3 DNA sequence: TGTGCCAGTAGTAGCCGGGGTGGCCTCGTCAGCTCCTACGAGCAGTACTTC. Its protein is CASSSRGGLVSSYEQYF.

The V call is TRBV6-5, the J call TRBJ2-7, with 7 bases matching TRBD1. The germline gives CDR1 MNHEY, CDR2 SVGAGI. CDR3 length equals 15 residues. V shed 6 bases, J shed 3 bases, and the junction held 11 bases outside the gene matches. The CDR3 bases are TGTGCCAGCAGGTTAACGGGACAGCTCTACTACGAGCAGTACTTC. Protein sequence: CASRLTGQLYYEQYF.